This paragraph covers one TCR beta chain sequence. The antigen remains unidentified. These data come from a study of CD8+CD57+ T cells in acquired aplastic anemia. Overall study context: DNA recovered from sorted CD4+ and CD8+ cells had a mean of 3.2 ug.

The study profiled TCR beta VDJ and CDR3 using genomic DNA as template. From the reads, TCRdb called clonotypes with MiXCR, one entry per CDR3 protein. The sample includes 100,000 to 150,000 distinct CDR3 sequences, 48% of them seen just once. The V and J ends lost 7 bases and 6 bases, in that order; junction bases with no gene match: 11. The CDR3 is 15 residues long. The V gene's germline CDR1 is LNHDA and CDR2 SQIVND (reference sequence). Whole-study results and caveats: Patients and controls had in common 25 to 30 CD8+ CDR3 sequences. In CD8+ cells, Simpson's diversity showed no significant difference between patients and controls.

This rearrangement joins TRBV19 to TRBJ2-2, with 7 nucleotides matching TRBD1. Sequencing was performed on sorted CD4+, CD8+, or CD8+CD57+ T cells (not recorded which) from PBMCs. The TCR originated in a human donor in good health, serving as a control. The CDR3 nucleotides are TGTGCCAGTAAGACAGGGTTGGGCACGGCCGGGGAGCTGTTTTTT. Protein: CASKTGLGTAGELFF.